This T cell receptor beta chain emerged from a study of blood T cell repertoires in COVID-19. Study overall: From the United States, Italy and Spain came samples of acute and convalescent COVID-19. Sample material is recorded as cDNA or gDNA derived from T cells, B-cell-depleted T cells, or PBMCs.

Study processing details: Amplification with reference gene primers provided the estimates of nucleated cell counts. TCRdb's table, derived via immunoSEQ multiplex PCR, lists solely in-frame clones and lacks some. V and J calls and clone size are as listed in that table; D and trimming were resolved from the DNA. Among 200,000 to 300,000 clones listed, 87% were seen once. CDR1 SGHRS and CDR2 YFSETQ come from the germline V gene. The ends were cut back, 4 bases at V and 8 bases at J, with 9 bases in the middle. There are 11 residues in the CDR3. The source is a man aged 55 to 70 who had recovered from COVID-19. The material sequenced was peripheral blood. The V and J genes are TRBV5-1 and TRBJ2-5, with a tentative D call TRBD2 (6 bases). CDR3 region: CASSGGTTQYF. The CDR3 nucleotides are TGCGCCAGCAGCGGGGGGACTACCCAGTACTTC. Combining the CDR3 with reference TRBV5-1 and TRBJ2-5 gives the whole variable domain KAGVTQTPRYLIKTRGQQVTLSCSPISGHRSVSWYQQTPGQGLQFLFEYFSETQRNKGNFPGRFSGRQFSNSRSEMNVSTLELGDSALYLCASSGGTTQYFGPGTRLLVL.